This T cell receptor (beta chain) is drawn from a study of blood T cell repertoires in COVID-19. Study-level background: Collection of acute and convalescent COVID-19 samples took place in the United States, Italy and Spain.

Germline V lookup: CDR1 SNHLY, CDR2 FYNNEI. This CDR3 contains 13 residues. Trimming removed 6 bases from V and 7 bases from J, with 13 bases in between. This table comes from immunoSEQ multiplex PCR, and its TCRdb copy is limited to in-frame clones, with some not included. Found here are more than 200,000 clones, around 83% of them singletons; the top ten hold more than 7%. This clone was detected only once. What was sequenced was peripheral blood. This receptor was obtained from a man older than 75 with acute or convalescent COVID-19. The chain employs TRBV2 and TRBJ1-5, with D perhaps matching TRBD1 (5 bases). CDR3 in amino acids: CASSHLTEQPQHF. CDR3 DNA: TGTGCCAGCAGCCACTTGACAGAGCAGCCCCAGCATTTT.